Presented here are 30 T cell receptor beta chains from one specimen sequenced in a study of blood T cell repertoires in COVID-19. Assay used: immunoSEQ multiplex PCR; TCRdb lists only in-frame clones, some missing. The sample shows roughly 100,000 clones, about 91% of them seen only once. Sequences were obtained from peripheral blood. The receptors stem from a man aged 45 to 65 with COVID-19, enrolled during active disease.

The chain carries TRBV5-1 and TRBJ2-2, with a weak D call TRBD1 (6 bases). V was pared by 6 bases and J by 0 bases, with 6 bases between. CDR1 SGHRS and CDR2 YFSETQ come from the germline V gene. The CDR3 has 13 residues. CDR3 loop: CASKGANTGELFF. In DNA form, the CDR3 reads TGCGCCAGCAAGGGGGCGAACACCGGGGAGCTGTTTTTT.

The genes are TRBV3-1 (or the pseudogene TRBV3-2) and TRBJ2-7; 11 nucleotides agree with TRBD2. The V and J ends lost 3 bases and 6 bases, in that order; junction bases with no gene match: 7. Per germline, CDR1 LGHDT and CDR2 YNNKEL (reference sequence). The CDR3 contains 15 residues. CDR3 sequence (DNA): TGTGCCAGCAGCCATAGCGGGGGGGCCCTTTTCGAGCAGTACTTC. It encodes CASSHSGGALFEQYF.

The chain has TRBV29-1 and TRBJ2-1; D ambiguous. Germline assignment: CDR1 SQVTM and CDR2 ANQGSEA. Trimming pared 4 bases from V and 1 base from J, leaving 11 bases between. The CDR3 consists of 14 residues. The CDR3 spells CSVVRGTSYNEQFF. The CDR3 nucleotides read TGCAGCGTTGTTAGAGGAACTTCCTACAATGAGCAGTTCTTC.

The gene calls are TRBV3-1 (or the pseudogene TRBV3-2) and TRBJ2-7; TRBD1 aligns across 10 bases. Germline CDR1 LGHDT, CDR2 YNNKEL (reference sequence). The V segment lost 4 bases and the J segment 3 bases; nucleotides outside the gene matches: 6. The length of the CDR3 is 15 residues. The chain's CDR3 is CASSLAGTGDYEQYF. CDR3 nucleotides: TGTGCCAGCAGCCTAGCAGGGACAGGGGACTACGAGCAGTACTTC.

This clone was seen only once. The chain couples TRBV25-1 to TRBJ2-2; D is uncertain. Germline assignment: CDR1 MGHDK and CDR2 SYGVNS. V lost 6 bases and J 8 bases, leaving 16 bases between the germline ends. This CDR3 is built from 14 residues. The CDR3 here is CASSLVDRGGELFF. The CDR3 nucleotides read TGTGCCAGCAGCCTGGTTGACCGCGGTGGGGAGCTGTTTTTT.

The rearrangement joins TRBV12-3 or TRBV12-4 to TRBJ2-1; D remains ambiguous. The CDR3 length is 11 residues. The ends were cut back, 3 bases at V and 7 bases at J, with 4 bases in the middle. The CDR3 is CASSLRNEQFF. The CDR3 coding sequence is TGTGCCAGCAGTTTGCGGAATGAGCAGTTCTTC.

The chain employs TRBV7-2 and TRBJ1-5, with unresolved D. This CDR3 is built from 16 residues. Per germline, CDR1 SGHTA and CDR2 FQGNSA. V lost 1 base, J lost 2 bases, and 12 bases lay in between. CDR3 region: CASSLVGGLGNQPQHF. In DNA form, the CDR3 reads TGTGCCAGCAGCTTAGTGGGCGGGCTGGGCAATCAGCCCCAGCATTTT.

The V call is TRBV7-2, the J call TRBJ2-7; 12 bases are a match to TRBD2. From germline, CDR1 is SGHTA and CDR2 FQGNSA. The CDR3 extends over 16 amino acids. V dropped 2 bases and J dropped 2; count of bases not matched to a gene: 4. CDR3 region: CASSLRLAGAPYEQYF. The CDR3, as DNA: TGTGCCAGCAGCTTAAGACTAGCGGGGGCCCCCTACGAGCAGTACTTC.

The chain employs TRBV12-3 or TRBV12-4 and TRBJ1-3, with D unclear. With 4 bases removed from V and 4 bases from J, the gap between germline ends came to 5 bases. This CDR3 region has 12 residues. The CDR3 region is CASSSFGNTIYF. The CDR3 DNA reads TGTGCCAGCAGTTCTTTCGGAAACACCATATATTTT.

The CDR3 protein is CASSDLGELNTGELFF. CDR3 sequence (DNA): TGTGCCAGCAGTGATCTCGGAGAATTGAACACCGGGGAGCTGTTTTTT. The V gene is TRBV6-4, the J gene TRBJ2-2; the D is unclear. CDR3 size: 16 residues. V gave up 3 bases and J gave up 1 base, with 12 bases separating them. Germline V gene sequence: CDR1 MRHNA, CDR2 SNTAGT.

The CDR3 region is CASSLGVTENYGYTF. The CDR3 DNA sequence: TGTGCCAGCAGCTTGGGGGTTACAGAAAACTATGGCTACACCTTC. This chain connects TRBV5-6 to TRBJ1-2; D uncertain. V was pared by 0 bases and J by 2 bases, with 11 bases between. Germline-derived CDR1 and CDR2 are SGHDT and YYEEEE. This CDR3 has 15 amino acids.

The V call is TRBV9, the J call TRBJ2-3; 12 nucleotides align to TRBD2. Trimming cost V 0 bases and J 5 bases; bases outside gene matches: 7. CDR3 length: 17 amino acids. The germline CDR1 and CDR2 sequences are SGDLS and YYNGEE. In nucleotides, the CDR3 is TGTGCCAGCAGCGTAGTAGGTCTAGCGGGGGGGCGAGATACGCAGTATTTT. Protein sequence: CASSVVGLAGGRDTQYF. Based on the CDR3 plus reference TRBV9 and TRBJ2-3, the full variable domain is DSGVTQTPKHLITATGQRVTLRCSPRSGDLSVYWYQQSLDQGLQFLIQYYNGEERAKGNILERFSAQQFPDLHSELNLSSLELGDSALYFCASSVVGLAGGRDTQYFGPGTRLTVL.

The table lists this clone with a count of one. This chain links TRBV5-1 with TRBJ1-5, with 7 bases aligning to TRBD1. This CDR3 spans 16 amino acids. J gave up 0 bases and V 10 bases, and 13 bases lay outside the gene matches. Germline V gives CDR1 SGHRS, CDR2 YFSETQ. CDR3 protein: CAQLFSGQYSNQPQHF. The CDR3 nucleotides read TGCGCCCAGCTCTTCTCGGGACAGTATAGCAATCAGCCCCAGCATTTT.

The chain couples TRBV19 to TRBJ2-4, with 8 positions matching TRBD1. Trimming cost V 6 bases and J 0 bases; bases outside gene matches: 16. This CDR3 region has 19 residues. The germline V gene has CDR1 LNHDA and CDR2 SQIVND (reference sequence). This chain's CDR3 is CASSLRRDRRILAKNIQYF. The CDR3 region has the DNA TGTGCCAGTAGCTTGAGGCGGGACAGGAGAATCCTAGCCAAAAACATTCAGTACTTC.

The genes are TRBV10-3 and TRBJ1-5; D is perhaps TRBD1 (5 bases). Germline values: CDR1 ENHRY, CDR2 SYGVKD. This CDR3 has 15 residues. Trimming pared 4 bases from V and 2 bases from J, leaving 12 bases between. The CDR3 here is CAISGGRQGNQPQHF. DNA of the CDR3: TGTGCCATCAGTGGGGGGAGGCAGGGCAATCAGCCCCAGCATTTT.

This clone occurred once. The chain joins TRBV2 to TRBJ1-4; D unclear. This CDR3 is 15 amino acids long. The germline V and J ends were trimmed by 6 bases and 8 bases, with 19 bases remaining between them. Germline CDR1 and CDR2: SNHLY and FYNNEI. Here the CDR3 reads CASSRSRTNVEKLFF. CDR3 nucleotides: TGTGCCAGCAGCCGTTCTAGGACTAACGTGGAAAAACTGTTTTTT.

This clone is a singleton in its sample. The chain combines TRBV18 with TRBJ1-5, with no clear D. The germline gives CDR1 KGHSH, CDR2 LQKENI. V dropped 4 bases and J dropped 0 bases, with 7 bases sitting between them. The CDR3 runs to 14 residues. The CDR3 region is CASSLGNSNQPQHF. The CDR3 DNA sequence: TGTGCCAGCTCACTGGGCAATAGCAATCAGCCCCAGCATTTT.

The count of this clone is one. J is TRBJ1-1 and V is TRBV18; 9 positions agree with TRBD1. The V and J ends lost 6 bases and 6 bases, in that order; junction bases with no gene match: 8. Germline CDR1 and CDR2: KGHSH and LQKENI. The CDR3 length is 14 residues. For the CDR3, the DNA is TGTGCCAGCTCTCGGGACAGGGAATATGCTGAAGCTTTCTTT. This encodes CASSRDREYAEAFF.

The V and J genes are TRBV4-3 and TRBJ1-3; D gene unclear. Trimming cost V 0 bases and J 0 bases, with 6 bases left between them. Germline values: CDR1 LGHNA, CDR2 YSLEER. This CDR3 is 15 amino acids long. The CDR3 DNA is TGCGCCAGCAGCCAAGATAGCACCTCTGGAAACACCATATATTTT. Residues: CASSQDSTSGNTIYF.

The CDR3 sequence is CASSFTGAPEAFF. The CDR3 DNA follows: TGTGCCAGCAGCTTCACAGGGGCTCCTGAAGCTTTCTTT. V usage is TRBV11-2 and J usage is TRBJ1-1, with 7 bases identical to TRBD1. The J segment lost 6 bases and the V segment lost 3 bases, leaving 4 bases of the junction unmatched. Per the germline V gene, CDR1 is SGHAT and CDR2 is FQNNGV. The CDR3 spans 13 residues.

The chain uses TRBV7-8 and TRBJ2-5; 7 bases map to TRBD1. The trim removed 5 bases at V and 5 bases at J, leaving 14 bases unmatched. This CDR3 has 16 residues. The germline V gene encodes CDR1 SGHVS and CDR2 FQNEAQ. CDR3 sequence reads: CASSPAPRQGRETQYF. CDR3 bases: TGTGCCAGCAGCCCAGCCCCCCGACAGGGTAGGGAGACCCAGTACTTC.

There are a few counts of this clone. This sequence joins TRBV18 and TRBJ1-2; D possibly corresponds to TRBD1 (6 bases). Per the germline V gene, CDR1 is KGHSH and CDR2 is LQKENI. This CDR3 has 14 residues. With 2 bases removed from V and 8 bases from J, the gap between germline ends came to 15 bases. This chain's CDR3 is CASSPGTGSGGYTF. The CDR3 region has the DNA TGTGCCAGCTCACCAGGAACAGGGTCCGGGGGCTACACCTTC.

This chain connects TRBV4-3 to TRBJ1-5, with 7 bases identical to TRBD1. The CDR3 totals 16 residues. V gave up 0 bases and J gave up 6 bases; unmatched junction bases: 8. CDR1 is LGHNA, CDR2 YSLEER, per germline. In DNA form, the CDR3 reads TGCGCCAGCAGCCAAGATCGACAGGGTGGGAGTCAGCCCCAGCATTTT. Translating gives CASSQDRQGGSQPQHF.

The chain couples TRBV9 to TRBJ2-1, with 14 bases that match TRBD2. Germline CDR1 reads SGDLS; CDR2 reads YYNGEE. The CDR3 extends over 15 amino acids. Trimming cost V 3 bases and J 7 bases; bases outside gene matches: 3. Here the CDR3 reads CASSGLAGGPNEQFF. The CDR3 DNA follows: TGTGCCAGCAGCGGACTAGCGGGGGGGCCTAATGAGCAGTTCTTC.

The rearrangement uses TRBV9 and TRBJ1-2, with 9 bases matching TRBD1. V gave up 4 bases and J gave up 8 bases; unmatched junction bases: 6. The germline CDR1 and CDR2 sequences are SGDLS and YYNGEE. The CDR3 contains 13 residues. This chain's CDR3 is CASSLGQGQGYTF. As DNA, the CDR3 is TGTGCCAGCAGCCTGGGACAGGGCCAGGGCTACACCTTC.

The CDR3 bases are TGCGCCAGCAGCCCCTTTTCGACTAGCGGCAACACCGGGGAGCTGTTTTTT. It yields the protein CASSPFSTSGNTGELFF. The chain recombines TRBV4-3 with TRBJ2-2; TRBD2 aligns across 9 bases. V shed 4 bases, J shed 2 bases, and the junction held 8 bases outside the gene matches. This CDR3 region has 17 residues. From germline, CDR1 is LGHNA and CDR2 YSLEER.

The rearrangement links TRBV3-1 (or the pseudogene TRBV3-2) to TRBJ1-5, with D tentatively TRBD1 (6 bases). CDR1 and CDR2 from the germline V gene are LGHDT and YNNKEL (reference sequence). This CDR3 region has 13 residues. V was shortened by 4 bases and J by 7 bases, with 11 bases between the two germline ends. This chain's CDR3 is CASSPDSRQPQHF. The CDR3 nucleotides are TGTGCCAGCAGCCCGGACAGTCGACAGCCCCAGCATTTT.

This chain joins TRBV3-1 (or the pseudogene TRBV3-2) and TRBJ1-6; 9 positions match TRBD1. The CDR3 has 15 residues. J gave up 7 bases and V 6 bases, and 7 bases lay outside the gene matches. Germline V lookup: CDR1 LGHDT, CDR2 YNNKEL (reference sequence). CDR3 loop: CASRQPGTGNSPLHF. The CDR3 DNA sequence: TGTGCCAGCAGGCAACCCGGGACAGGGAATTCACCCCTCCACTTT.

V gene TRBV15 combines with J gene TRBJ1-1; D ambiguous. Germline loops: CDR1 LNHNV, CDR2 YYDKDF (reference sequence). CDR3 size: 15 residues. Between the trimmed V and J ends, which lost 3 bases and 0 bases, there was a span of 11 bases. The CDR3 nucleotides are TGTGCCACCAGCAGCACCGCGGCCATGAACACTGAAGCTTTCTTT. Translated: CATSSTAAMNTEAFF.

CDR3 loop: CATSRDGQAIYGYTF. The CDR3, as DNA: TGTGCCACCAGCAGAGATGGGCAGGCCATCTATGGCTACACCTTC. The chain joins TRBV15 to TRBJ1-2, with D unresolved. The CDR3 covers 15 residues. V dropped 0 bases and J dropped 4 bases, with 12 bases sitting between them. Germline CDR1 and CDR2: LNHNV and YYDKDF (reference sequence).